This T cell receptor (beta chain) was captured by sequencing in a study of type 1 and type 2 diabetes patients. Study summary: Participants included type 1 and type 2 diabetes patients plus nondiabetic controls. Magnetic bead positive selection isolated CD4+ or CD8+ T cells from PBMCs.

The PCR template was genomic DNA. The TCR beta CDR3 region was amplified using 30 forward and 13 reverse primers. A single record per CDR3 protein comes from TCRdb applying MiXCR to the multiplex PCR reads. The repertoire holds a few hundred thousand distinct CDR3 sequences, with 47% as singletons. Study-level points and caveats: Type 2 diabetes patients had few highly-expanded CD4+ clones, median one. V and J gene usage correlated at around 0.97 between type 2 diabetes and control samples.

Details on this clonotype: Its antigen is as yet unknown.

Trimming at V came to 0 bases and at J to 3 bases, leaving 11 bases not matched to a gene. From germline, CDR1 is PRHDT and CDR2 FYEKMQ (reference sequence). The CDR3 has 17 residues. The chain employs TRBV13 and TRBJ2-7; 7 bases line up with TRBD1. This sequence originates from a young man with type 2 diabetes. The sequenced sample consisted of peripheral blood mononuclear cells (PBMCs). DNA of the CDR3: TGTGCCAGCAGCTTAGGGCCCCGCGAGGGGGCCTTCTACGAGCAGTACTTC. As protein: CASSLGPREGAFYEQYF.